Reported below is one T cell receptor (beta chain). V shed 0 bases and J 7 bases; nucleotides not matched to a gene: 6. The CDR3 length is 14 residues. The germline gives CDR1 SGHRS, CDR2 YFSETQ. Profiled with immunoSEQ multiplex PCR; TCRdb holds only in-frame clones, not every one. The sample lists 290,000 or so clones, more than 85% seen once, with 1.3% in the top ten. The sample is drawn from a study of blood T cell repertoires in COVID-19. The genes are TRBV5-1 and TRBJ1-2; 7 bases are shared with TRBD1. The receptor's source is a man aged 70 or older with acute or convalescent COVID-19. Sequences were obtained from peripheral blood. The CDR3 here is CASSLVPGGVGYTF. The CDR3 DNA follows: TGCGCCAGCAGCTTGGTTCCAGGGGGTGTTGGCTACACCTTC.